Detailed here is one T cell receptor beta chain. The antigen is not known. These data belong to a study of beta chain features in type 1 diabetes. Broader study findings: Type 1 diabetes patients showed a moderate but significant shortening of TCRB CDR3s in all four CD4+ subsets.

The isolated RNA, all of it, was reverse transcribed, so expressed TCRB transcripts were what got sequenced. This table comes from immunoSEQ multiplex PCR, and its TCRdb copy is limited to in-frame clones, with some not included. Altogether a few hundred thousand clones are present, around 13% being singletons, with the ten largest covering roughly 0.02%. The V end was cut by 3 bases, the J end by 5 bases, with 22 bases between. Germline CDR1 KGHSH, CDR2 LQKENI. The length of the CDR3 is 17 residues. This chain connects TRBV18 to TRBJ1-1; TRBD1 is a possible D gene (6 bases). Sample: naive CD4+ T cells from blood. This sequence originates from a man aged 25 to 45 with type 1 diabetes. CDR3 in DNA: TGTGCCAGCTCACCGTCCAGTAGCGGGGGCGGAGGGACTGAAGCTTTCTTT. Protein product: CASSPSSSGGGGTEAFF. The full variable domain, completed using reference TRBV18 and TRBJ1-1, is NAGVMQNPRHLVRRRGQEARLRCSPMKGHSHVYWYRQLPEEGLKFMVYLQKENIIDESGMPKERFSAEFPKEGPSILRIQQVVRGDSAAYFCASSPSSSGGGGTEAFFGQGTRLTVV.